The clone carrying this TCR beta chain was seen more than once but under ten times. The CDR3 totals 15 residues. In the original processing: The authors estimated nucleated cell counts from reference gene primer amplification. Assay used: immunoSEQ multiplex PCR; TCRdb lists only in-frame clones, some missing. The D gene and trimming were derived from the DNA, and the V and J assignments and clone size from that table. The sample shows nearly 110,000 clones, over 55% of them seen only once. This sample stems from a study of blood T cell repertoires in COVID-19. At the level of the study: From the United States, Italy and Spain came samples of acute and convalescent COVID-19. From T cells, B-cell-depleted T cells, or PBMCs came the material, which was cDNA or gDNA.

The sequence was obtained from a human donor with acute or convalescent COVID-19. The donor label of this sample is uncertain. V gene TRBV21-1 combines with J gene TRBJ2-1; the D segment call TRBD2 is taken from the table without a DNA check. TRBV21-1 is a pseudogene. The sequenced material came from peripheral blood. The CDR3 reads CASSLGSGDYNEQFF. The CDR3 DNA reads TGTGCCAGCAGCCTAGGCTCGGGGGACTACAATGAGCAGTTCTTC.